The 26 T cell receptor beta chains listed next were all sequenced from one sample in a study of T cell changes during pregnancy in multiple sclerosis. Sequencing used immunoSEQ multiplex PCR; TCRdb keeps in-frame clones, though not all of them. Of 35,000 to 45,000 clones listed, 90% are singletons. Sample: CD4+ T cells from peripheral blood mononuclear cells, taken in the first trimester of pregnancy. These receptors came from a female donor in good health, enrolled as a control in a pregnancy study.

The chain combines TRBV4-3 with TRBJ1-1; TRBD1 matches 9 bases. J lost 1 base, V lost 0 bases, and 3 bases had no gene match. Germline assignment: CDR1 LGHNA and CDR2 YSLEER. The CDR3 has 16 amino acids. Here the CDR3 reads CASSQEGGQGNTEAFF. For the CDR3, the DNA is TGCGCCAGCAGCCAAGAAGGGGGACAGGGGAACACTGAAGCTTTCTTT.

V gene TRBV2 combines with J gene TRBJ2-1, with D tentatively TRBD1 (5 bases). Trimming removed 3 bases from V and 4 bases from J, with 13 bases in between. Germline CDR1 is SNHLY and CDR2 is FYNNEI. CDR3 size: 15 residues. The CDR3 region has the DNA TGTGCCAGCAGTGATGGCAGGGCTATGTACAATGAGCAGTTCTTC. It specifies CASSDGRAMYNEQFF.

There are a few counts of this clone. The chain joins TRBV4-1 to TRBJ1-1; 8 bases match TRBD1. In germline, CDR1 is MGHRA, CDR2 YSYEKL. V lost 5 bases to trimming and J lost 0 bases; unmatched junction nucleotides: 5. The CDR3 runs 15 residues. The CDR3 coding sequence is TGCGCCAGCAGCGAGAGACAGGGGCTGAACACTGAAGCTTTCTTT. Amino acid sequence: CASSERQGLNTEAFF.

This clone was picked up a small number of times. The rearrangement uses TRBV10-3 and TRBJ1-1; no reliable D call. This CDR3 is built from 13 residues. V lost 10 bases and J 1 base, leaving 13 bases between the germline ends. Per germline, CDR1 ENHRY and CDR2 SYGVKD. The CDR3 loop reads CATMNWANTEAFF. Here the CDR3 DNA reads TGTGCCACCATGAATTGGGCGAACACTGAAGCTTTCTTT.

CDR3 in amino acids: CASRTGGATGRNTIYF. The CDR3 DNA reads TGTGCCAGCAGGACAGGGGGCGCGACGGGGAGAAACACCATATATTTT. The chain is built from TRBV28 and TRBJ1-3; 10 nucleotides line up with TRBD1. The junction had 10 bases not matched to a gene; V was cut back by 6 bases and J by 5 bases. The germline CDR1 and CDR2 sequences are MDHEN and SYDVKM. The CDR3 has 16 residues.

The chain links TRBV5-6 to TRBJ1-1, with D possibly being TRBD1 (5 bases). V lost 2 bases to trimming and J lost 0 bases, with 11 bases between them. CDR1 SGHDT and CDR2 YYEEEE come from the germline V gene. The CDR3 length is 15 residues. The CDR3: CASSFLTTVNTEAFF. CDR3 DNA: TGTGCCAGCAGCTTCTTAACGACAGTGAACACTGAAGCTTTCTTT.

The chain couples TRBV4-1 to TRBJ2-7, with TRBD1 as a possible D gene (6 bases). There are 15 residues in the CDR3. CDR1 is MGHRA and CDR2 is YSYEKL in the germline V gene. V was trimmed by 1 base and J by 4 bases, leaving 14 bases between them. The DNA of the CDR3 is TGCGCCAGCAGCCAAGCTCCCGGGACAATGTACGAGCAGTACTTC. This codes for CASSQAPGTMYEQYF.

The V gene is TRBV4-2, the J gene TRBJ2-3; 10 bases line up with TRBD2. Trimming took 0 bases from V and 5 from J; bases not matched to a gene: 11. CDR3 length: 18 residues. Looked up from germline, CDR1 is LGHNA and CDR2 is YNFKEQ. The DNA for the CDR3 is TGTGCCAGCAGCCAAGAAGCGGCCCAGCGGGGGGGAGGAGATACGCAGTATTTT. Encoded protein: CASSQEAAQRGGGDTQYF.

The chain combines TRBV4-3 with TRBJ2-3; 8 nucleotides line up with TRBD2. The CDR3 runs to 13 residues. Trimming at V came to 4 bases and at J to 6 bases, leaving 3 bases not matched to a gene. CDR1 and CDR2 from the germline V gene are LGHNA and YSLEER. The CDR3: CASSPGGVDTQYF. DNA for the CDR3: TGCGCCAGCAGCCCCGGGGGGGTGGATACGCAGTATTTT.

V is TRBV27 and J is TRBJ1-4, with a weak D call TRBD1 (5 bases). The V gene lost 2 bases and the J gene lost 10 bases, with 14 bases spanning the gap. Germline V gives CDR1 MNHEY, CDR2 SMNVEV (reference sequence). CDR3 length equals 14 residues. The CDR3 DNA is TGTGCCAGCAGTTTAAGGCGTTTCCAGGGAAAACTGTTTTTT. It is translated as CASSLRRFQGKLFF.

J is TRBJ1-5 and V is TRBV19; 9 bases line up with TRBD1. V shed 2 bases and J 5 bases; nucleotides not matched to a gene: 13. The V gene's germline CDR1 is LNHDA and CDR2 SQIVND (reference sequence). CDR3 length equals 18 residues. CDR3 loop: CASSIQGRGTGSHQPQHF. In DNA, the CDR3 is TGTGCCAGTAGTATACAGGGTAGGGGGACAGGGAGTCATCAGCCCCAGCATTTT. The variable domain in full, completed from reference TRBV19 and TRBJ1-5, reads DGGITQSPKYLFRKEGQNVTLSCEQNLNHDAMYWYRQDPGQGLRLIYYSQIVNDFQKGDIAEGYSVSREKKESFPLTVTSAQKNPTAFYLCASSIQGRGTGSHQPQHFGDGTRLSIL.

The chain has TRBV19 and TRBJ2-7; 11 bases are a match to TRBD1. The CDR3 contains 15 residues. Trimming removed 3 bases from V and 3 bases from J; junction bases left unmatched: 4. Germline V CDR1 and CDR2: LNHDA, SQIVND (reference sequence). The CDR3 protein is CASSMAGTGGYEQYF. For the CDR3, the DNA is TGTGCCAGTAGTATGGCCGGGACAGGGGGCTACGAGCAGTACTTC.

The rearrangement uses TRBV6-5 and TRBJ2-3; 7 positions agree with TRBD1. Germline CDR1 is MNHEY and CDR2 is SVGAGI. V was clipped by 6 bases and J by 1 base; unmatched bases: 7. This CDR3 contains 15 residues. In DNA, the CDR3 is TGTGCCAGCAGGCAACAGGGGATGGGCACAGATACGCAGTATTTT. Its protein product is CASRQQGMGTDTQYF.

This sequence joins TRBV2 and TRBJ2-4, with 7 bases matching TRBD2. Germline CDR1 reads SNHLY; CDR2 reads FYNNEI. CDR3 length: 16 amino acids. J lost 1 base, V lost 5 bases, and 8 bases had no gene match. The CDR3 reads CASSREATVAKNIQYF. The CDR3, as DNA: TGTGCCAGCAGTCGGGAGGCTACGGTCGCCAAAAACATTCAGTACTTC.

The CDR3 loop is CASSRQVNTEAFF. The CDR3 DNA sequence: TGTGCCAGCAGCCGACAGGTGAACACTGAAGCTTTCTTT. The chain uses TRBV5-6 and TRBJ1-1, with D perhaps TRBD1 (6 bases). V lost 4 bases and J lost 0, with 7 bases in between. The length of the CDR3 is 13 residues. Germline V CDR1 and CDR2: SGHDT, YYEEEE.

The rearrangement links TRBV28 to TRBJ1-2; D call uncertain. In germline, CDR1 is MDHEN, CDR2 SYDVKM. This CDR3 has 13 amino acids. V lost 2 bases and J 7 bases, leaving 11 bases between the germline ends. The CDR3 DNA follows: TGTGCCAGCAGTTTAAAATCCGTCTCTGGCTACACCTTC. It translates to CASSLKSVSGYTF.

The chain combines TRBV6-5 with TRBJ1-1; D possibly corresponds to TRBD1 (5 bases). V was pared by 11 bases and J by 0 bases, with 19 bases between. The CDR3 has 15 amino acids. Germline V CDR1 and CDR2: MNHEY, SVGAGI. The CDR3 region is CASRRTRGLNTEAFF. CDR3 sequence (DNA): TGTGCCTCTCGCCGTACTCGGGGGTTGAACACTGAAGCTTTCTTT.

This chain joins TRBV4-3 and TRBJ2-1; 10 bases are a match to TRBD2. CDR3 length equals 15 residues. CDR1 and CDR2 (germline): LGHNA, YSLEER. The V gene end was trimmed by 4 bases and the J gene end by 6 bases; junction bases not matched to a gene: 6. Here the CDR3 reads CASSLASGGTNEQFF. The CDR3, as DNA: TGCGCCAGCAGCCTAGCTAGCGGGGGAACCAATGAGCAGTTCTTC.

The J gene is TRBJ1-2, the V gene TRBV7-8; 7 positions match TRBD1. Germline V lookup: CDR1 SGHVS, CDR2 FQNEAQ. With V trimmed by 5 bases and J by 8 bases, 5 bases remained unmatched. This CDR3 is 12 amino acids long. In DNA, the CDR3 is TGTGCCAGCAGCGTGGGACAGCTAGGCTACACCTTC. It yields the protein CASSVGQLGYTF. The full variable domain, completed using reference TRBV7-8 and TRBJ1-2, is GAGVSQSPRYKVAKRGQDVALRCDPISGHVSLFWYQQALGQGPEFLTYFQNEAQLDKSGLPSDRFFAERPEGSVSTLKIQRTQQEDSAVYLCASSVGQLGYTFGSGTRLTVV.

This chain connects TRBV10-2 to TRBJ1-1, with TRBD1 matching 7 bases. With 6 bases clipped from V and 1 base from J, the junction kept 5 bases outside the gene matches. The CDR3 loop spans 14 amino acids. CDR1 and CDR2 (germline): WSHSY, SAAADI. The CDR3 region is CASREGQSNTEAFF. The DNA of the CDR3 is TGCGCCAGCAGAGAGGGACAGTCGAACACTGAAGCTTTCTTT.

The V call is TRBV19, the J call TRBJ1-2; TRBD1 matches at 7 bases. The V segment lost 9 bases and the J segment 2 bases; nucleotides outside the gene matches: 6. The germline gives CDR1 LNHDA, CDR2 SQIVND (reference sequence). This CDR3 spans 13 amino acids. The CDR3 bases are TGTGCCAGCGCAGGGGGAAAGAACTATGGCTACACCTTC. Protein sequence: CASAGGKNYGYTF.

The chain links TRBV11-2 to TRBJ2-7; a possible D gene is TRBD2 (5 bases). The ends were cut back, 5 bases at V and 3 bases at J, with 11 bases in the middle. Germline CDR1 and CDR2: SGHAT and FQNNGV. This CDR3 comprises 13 residues. Written as DNA, the CDR3 is TGTGCCAGCAGCGCAGTTCGGGGCTACGAGCAGTACTTC. This encodes CASSAVRGYEQYF.

V is TRBV7-2 and J is TRBJ2-7, with D tentatively TRBD2 (6 bases). The CDR3 covers 15 residues. V was clipped by 1 base and J by 2 bases, with 12 bases between them. The germline CDR1 and CDR2 sequences are SGHTA and FQGNSA. The CDR3 nucleotides are TGTGCCAGCAGCTTAGGCGGGGTGGGGGCCTACGAGCAGTACTTC. It encodes CASSLGGVGAYEQYF.

This clone was picked up one time. CDR3 protein: CASSLWDTRPNQPQHF. The CDR3 DNA is TGTGCCAGCAGCTTGTGGGACACACGTCCCAATCAGCCCCAGCATTTT. The chain joins TRBV28 to TRBJ1-5; possible D gene TRBD1, 6 bases. V was cut by 6 bases and J by 3 bases, with 18 bases left in between. Looked up from germline, CDR1 is MDHEN and CDR2 is SYDVKM. CDR3 size: 16 residues.

V usage is TRBV7-9 and J usage is TRBJ1-1; the D is unclear. Trimming removed 0 bases at V and 1 base at J, with 12 bases between. The germline V gene has CDR1 SEHNR and CDR2 FQNEAQ (reference sequence). The CDR3 length is 16 residues. The CDR3 region is CASSLAPGRQNTEAFF. CDR3 in DNA: TGTGCCAGCAGCTTAGCCCCAGGCCGTCAGAACACTGAAGCTTTCTTT.

The chain is built from TRBV19 and TRBJ2-1; 10 bases match TRBD2. CDR3 length equals 15 residues. Losses at the gene ends were 9 bases for V and 6 bases for J; bases not matched to a gene: 11. Germline CDR1 LNHDA, CDR2 SQIVND (reference sequence). CDR3 sequence (DNA): TGTGCCAGCTCCCTTGGGAGCGGGGGGGTCAATGAGCAGTTCTTC. Encoded protein: CASSLGSGGVNEQFF.